This TCR beta chain was captured in a study of blood T cell repertoires in COVID-19. Study overall: The cDNA or gDNA used as material had been derived from T cells, B-cell-depleted T cells, or PBMCs.

Original processing methods: Amplification of reference gene primers was used by the study to estimate nucleated cell counts. Clones were sequenced by immunoSEQ multiplex PCR, and TCRdb holds only the in-frame ones, with some missing. V and J calls and clone size are copied from that table; D and trimming were computed from the DNA. The sample includes 100,000 to 150,000 clones, about 87% of them seen just once. Deletions cut 6 bases from V and 2 bases from J, with 13 bases between. This CDR3 has 14 residues. Per the germline V gene, CDR1 is MNHEY and CDR2 is SVGAGI. Sequencing input: peripheral blood. The clonotype originates from a woman between 55 and 75 years old with acute or convalescent COVID-19. The chain couples TRBV6-5 to TRBJ1-1, with TRBD1 as a possible D gene (6 bases). The CDR3 here is CASSPPRGNTEAFF. The CDR3 nucleotides read TGTGCCAGCAGCCCCCCCAGGGGAAACACTGAAGCTTTCTTT.